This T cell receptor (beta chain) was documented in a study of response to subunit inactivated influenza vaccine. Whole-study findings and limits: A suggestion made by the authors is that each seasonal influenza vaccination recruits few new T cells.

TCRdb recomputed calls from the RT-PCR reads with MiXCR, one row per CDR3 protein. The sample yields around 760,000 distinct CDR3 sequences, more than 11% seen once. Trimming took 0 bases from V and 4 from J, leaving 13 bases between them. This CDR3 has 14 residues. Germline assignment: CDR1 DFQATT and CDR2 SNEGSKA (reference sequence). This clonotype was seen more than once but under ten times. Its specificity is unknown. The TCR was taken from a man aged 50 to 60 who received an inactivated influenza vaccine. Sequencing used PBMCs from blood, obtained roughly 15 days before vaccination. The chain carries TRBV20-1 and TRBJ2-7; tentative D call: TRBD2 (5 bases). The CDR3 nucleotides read TGCAGTGCTAGAGATCGGAGGTCTAATTACGAGCAGTACTTC. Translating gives CSARDRRSNYEQYF.